The TCR beta chain under discussion was sequenced for a study of blood T cell repertoires in COVID-19. In the study overall: COVID-19 samples collected from the United States, Italy and Spain covered acute and convalescent phases. T cells, B-cell-depleted T cells, or PBMCs provided the cDNA or gDNA that served as material.

V was cut by 0 bases and J by 4 bases, with 10 bases left in between. This CDR3 comprises 15 residues. The germline V gene has CDR1 SEHNR and CDR2 FQNEAQ (reference sequence). Original processing notes: The assay estimated nucleated cells by amplifying reference gene primers. Using immunoSEQ multiplex PCR, the repertoire was profiled, and TCRdb retains in-frame clones only, with some absent. The DNA gave D and trimming, while V, J and clone size come from that table. The table has some 90,000 clones, 83% seen once. What was sequenced was peripheral blood. The TCR sequence derives from a human donor in a cohort sampled during active COVID-19. This rearrangement joins TRBV7-9 to TRBJ1-5, with D uncertain. The CDR3 DNA reads TGTGCCAGCAGCTTAGCATTGGCAGAAAATCAGCCCCAGCATTTT. It translates to CASSLALAENQPQHF.